This T cell receptor beta chain is drawn from a study of OX40 agonist ivuxolimab in advanced cancers. About the research overall: Patients were given ivuxolimab, an antibody that agonizes OX40 (CD134). Overall study results and limits: At 0.1 to 3.0 mg/kg, clonal expansion of CD4+ and CD8+ blood T cells had occurred by week 6.

A history of autoimmune disease or systemic immunosuppression excluded patients. Sequencing used immunoSEQ multiplex PCR; TCRdb keeps in-frame clones, though not all of them. The sample holds 75,000 to 90,000 clones; roughly 93% are singletons and the top ten take 2.8%. CDR3 length: 17 residues. J was trimmed by 0 bases and V by 1 base; bases with no gene match: 8. Germline assignment: CDR1 SGHTA and CDR2 FQGNSA. Comments on this clone: Its antigen is not identified.

Sequenced material: CD4+ or CD8+ T cells sorted from blood, taken in a trial of the OX40 agonist ivuxolimab. The rearrangement joins TRBV7-2 to TRBJ1-2; TRBD1 agrees at 7 bases. This clonotype was obtained from an adult with an advanced solid tumor such as melanoma, head and neck, liver or kidney cancer. The CDR3 nucleotides read TGTGCCAGCAGCTTAGTAGGTGGGCAGGGGGCTAACTATGGCTACACCTTC. Translation gives CASSLVGGQGANYGYTF. The full variable domain, with the rest looked up from reference TRBV7-2 and TRBJ1-2, is GAGVSQSPSNKVTEKGKDVELRCDPISGHTALYWYRQSLGQGLEFLIYFQGNSAPDKSGLPSDRFSAERTGGSVSTLTIQRTQQEDSAVYLCASSLVGGQGANYGYTFGSGTRLTVV.